What follows describes a single T cell receptor beta chain. Only CD45RO-negative cells positively selected for CCR7 counted as naive CD8 cells, so terminally differentiated effector memory CD45RA+ cells were excluded. The data belong to a study of shared clonotypes between healthy human individuals. Libraries were prepared by immunoSEQ multiplex PCR; TCRdb keeps only in-frame clonotypes and omits some of them. The repertoire consists of just over 2,000,000 clones, with about 95% occurring once and the leading ten covering around 1.1%. The V gene's germline CDR1 is MDHEN and CDR2 SYDVKM. This CDR3 has 15 amino acids. The germline V and J ends were trimmed by 2 bases and 2 bases, with 10 bases remaining between them.

Material: naive CD8+ T cells sorted from blood. The V call is TRBV28, the J call TRBJ2-4, with unresolved D. The TCR sequence derives from a man between 18 and 35 years old in good health. The CDR3 DNA sequence: TGTGCCAGCAGTTTAATAACTTCCTCCAAAAACATTCAGTACTTC. It codes for CASSLITSSKNIQYF.